Each of the 10 T cell receptor beta chains below was sequenced from the same sample in a study of cytomegalovirus exposure and HLA in healthy donors. This table comes from immunoSEQ multiplex PCR, and its TCRdb copy is limited to in-frame clones, with some not included. The sample lists a few hundred thousand clones; just over 85% were seen once. The source material was PBMCs. These TCRs come from a woman in her late teens or twenties in good health and CMV-seronegative.

V usage is TRBV5-6 and J usage is TRBJ2-3; no clear D. The CDR3 is 12 amino acids. Germline V gives CDR1 SGHDT, CDR2 YYEEEE. Trimming cost V 5 bases and J 4 bases, with 8 bases left between them. This CDR3 reads CASSSIPDTQYF. The CDR3 nucleotides read TGTGCCAGCAGTTCTATTCCAGATACGCAGTATTTT.

The sample holds one count of this clone. The chain combines TRBV30 with TRBJ2-7; 7 bases align to TRBD1. The CDR3 totals 13 residues. Germline lookup yields CDR1 GTSNPN and CDR2 SVGIG (reference sequence). V shed 5 bases, J shed 0 bases, and the junction held 4 bases outside the gene matches. The CDR3 DNA reads TGTGCCTGGGGACAGGCGAACTCCTACGAGCAGTACTTC. It is translated as CAWGQANSYEQYF.

The chain uses TRBV29-1 and TRBJ2-3, with D perhaps matching TRBD2 (6 bases). Per the germline V gene, CDR1 is SQVTM and CDR2 is ANQGSEA. The V gene lost 2 bases and the J gene lost 0 bases, with 15 bases spanning the gap. CDR3 length: 16 residues. In nucleotides, the CDR3 is TGCAGCGTTGAAAGGCTACTAGCCCTTAGCACAGATACGCAGTATTTT. Protein sequence: CSVERLLALSTDTQYF.

The rearrangement joins TRBV5-6 to TRBJ2-3; no reliable D call. Trimming removed 2 bases from V and 6 bases from J, with 10 bases in between. The length of the CDR3 is 13 residues. The V gene's germline CDR1 is SGHDT and CDR2 YYEEEE. The CDR3 sequence: CASSLYSLDTQYF. CDR3 DNA sequence: TGTGCCAGCAGCTTATACTCATTGGATACGCAGTATTTT.

The chain carries TRBV30 and TRBJ2-1; 8 bases line up with TRBD2. Germline V gives CDR1 GTSNPN, CDR2 SVGIG (reference sequence). This CDR3 has 13 residues. V dropped 2 bases and J dropped 6; count of bases not matched to a gene: 3. This chain's CDR3 is CAWSSLAGNEQFF. The CDR3 nucleotides are TGTGCCTGGAGTTCTCTAGCGGGCAATGAGCAGTTCTTC.

A note on this clone: This specimen includes other DNA sequences encoding the same CDR3. The chain joins TRBV27 to TRBJ1-1; D may be TRBD1 (6 bases). The V gene lost 0 bases and the J gene lost 1 base, with 9 bases spanning the gap. The CDR3 length is 15 residues. Germline values: CDR1 MNHEY, CDR2 SMNVEV (reference sequence). Written as DNA, the CDR3 is TGTGCCAGCAGTTTATCAAGGACAGCGAACACTGAAGCTTTCTTT. Its translation: CASSLSRTANTEAFF.

This clone was counted a single time. This chain connects TRBV2 to TRBJ2-5; D gene unclear. V gave up 1 base and J gave up 0 bases, with 9 bases separating them. The CDR3 extends over 15 amino acids. The germline CDR1 and CDR2 sequences are SNHLY and FYNNEI. CDR3 nucleotide sequence: TGTGCCAGCAGTGAAGAGTGGGCGTACCAAGAGACCCAGTACTTC. Protein product: CASSEEWAYQETQYF.

This chain links TRBV20-1 with TRBJ2-5, with D unresolved. The last part of the DNA fits TRBJ2-7 better; the J call may be wrong. The CDR3 spans 11 residues. The V gene's germline CDR1 is DFQATT and CDR2 SNEGSKA (reference sequence). CDR3 residues: CVPTSPYEQYF. The CDR3 DNA reads TGCGTACCGACATCACCCTACGAGCAGTACTTC.

This rearrangement joins TRBV4-1 to TRBJ2-3; 13 nucleotides line up with TRBD2. The junction had 10 bases not matched to a gene; V was cut back by 5 bases and J by 2 bases. CDR1 is MGHRA, CDR2 YSYEKL, per germline. This CDR3 region has 18 residues. The CDR3 bases are TGCGCCAGCAGCTTACGACTAGCGGGGGGCATACTCACAGATACGCAGTATTTT. Protein product: CASSLRLAGGILTDTQYF.

The rearrangement joins TRBV27 to TRBJ2-1, with 10 bases aligning to TRBD2. The J segment lost 3 bases and the V segment lost 3 bases, leaving 2 bases of the junction unmatched. The CDR3 extends over 15 amino acids. Germline-derived CDR1 and CDR2 are MNHEY and SMNVEV (reference sequence). The CDR3 sequence is CASSFRTSGYNEQFF. CDR3 sequence (DNA): TGTGCCAGCAGTTTCCGGACTAGCGGCTACAATGAGCAGTTCTTC.